The next 11 T cell receptor beta chains were all read from a single sample in a study of T-cell reconstitution after alpha-beta-depleted transplantation in children. For TCRbeta, the library was prepared with unique molecular identifiers. Via MiXCR, TCRdb re-called the PCR reads, giving one row per CDR3 protein. The table records about 600,000 distinct CDR3 sequences, around 13% of them present only once. The sample here was PBMCs, mostly from graft donor cells, taken 360 days after TCRalphabeta/CD19-depleted stem cell transplant. Receptors originate from a male patient under 18 who had a stem cell transplant for acute myeloid leukemia, so the T cells may come from the graft donor.

This clonotype was counted at least ten times. V and J are TRBV7-9 and TRBJ2-2; D is undetermined. CDR1 and CDR2 from the germline V gene are SEHNR and FQNEAQ (reference sequence). Trimming removed 3 bases from V and 6 bases from J, with 8 bases in between. The CDR3 is made up of 13 amino acids. The CDR3 reads CASSFSGPGELFF. CDR3 nucleotides: TGTGCCAGCAGCTTTTCCGGGCCCGGGGAGCTGTTTTTT.

This clonotype was counted at least ten times. The V gene is TRBV5-1, the J gene TRBJ2-1; D call uncertain. Germline lookup yields CDR1 SGHRS and CDR2 YFSETQ. V was trimmed by 4 bases and J by 0 bases, leaving 11 bases between them. There are 15 residues in the CDR3. For the CDR3, the DNA is TGCGCCAGCAGCCCCCCAACGAGCTCCTACAATGAGCAGTTCTTC. It specifies CASSPPTSSYNEQFF.

The chain links TRBV7-9 to TRBJ2-7, with D uncertain. The CDR3 sequence is 16 residues long. Trimming stripped 8 bases from V and 1 base from J, with 21 bases between. Germline CDR1 reads SEHNR; CDR2 reads FQNEAQ (reference sequence). CDR3 amino acids: CASGSAIRSQSYEQYF. DNA for the CDR3: TGTGCCAGCGGGTCCGCGATCCGGAGTCAGTCCTACGAGCAGTACTTC.

This clonotype was counted only a few times. V and J are TRBV29-1 and TRBJ2-3; D unclear. With 4 bases removed from V and 10 bases from J, the gap between germline ends came to 21 bases. The germline V gene encodes CDR1 SQVTM and CDR2 ANQGSEA. This CDR3 contains 14 residues. This CDR3 is CSVGIHILVMAQYF. DNA for the CDR3: TGCAGCGTTGGGATCCATATACTTGTGATGGCGCAGTATTTT.

Many counts were recorded for this clonotype. V is TRBV6-5 and J is TRBJ2-7, with 12 bases that match TRBD1. The V gene's germline CDR1 is MNHEY and CDR2 SVGAGI. The CDR3 sequence is 17 residues long. Unmatched junction bases numbered 7, after V lost 0 bases and J lost 4 bases. This CDR3 is CASSYSMGQGAIYEQYF. The CDR3 DNA reads as TGTGCCAGCAGTTACTCGATGGGACAGGGGGCGATATACGAGCAGTACTTC.

This clonotype was seen a handful of times. This rearrangement joins TRBV25-1 to TRBJ1-6, with 9 bases matching TRBD1. CDR3 length: 17 residues. V shed 0 bases and J 3 bases; nucleotides not matched to a gene: 3. Germline V gene data show CDR1 as MGHDK and CDR2 as SYGVNS. The CDR3 here is CASSEYGQGHYNSPLHF. The CDR3 bases are TGTGCCAGCAGTGAATACGGACAGGGGCACTATAATTCACCCCTCCACTTT.

CDR3 sequence reads: CASSLGAGEFF. The CDR3, as DNA: TGTGCCAGCAGCTTAGGGGCAGGGGAGTTCTTC. This chain joins TRBV7-9 and TRBJ2-1; possible D gene TRBD1, 6 bases. The CDR3 contains 11 residues. V was pared by 1 base and J by 14 bases, with 9 bases between. CDR1 is SEHNR, CDR2 FQNEAQ, per germline (reference sequence). Full variable domain (missing parts from reference TRBV7-9 and TRBJ2-1): DTGVSQNPRHKITKRGQNVTFRCDPISEHNRLYWYRQTLGQGPEFLTYFQNEAQLEKSRLLSDRFSAERPKGSFSTLEIQRTEQGDSAMYLCASSLGAGEFFGPGTRLTVL.

This clonotype has only a few counts. The V call is TRBV9, the J call TRBJ2-5; 9 bases align to TRBD2. The CDR3 runs 18 residues. J gave up 0 bases and V 1 base, and 10 bases lay outside the gene matches. Germline values: CDR1 SGDLS, CDR2 YYNGEE. Here the CDR3 reads CASSVTPRLAGNQETQYF. CDR3 bases: TGTGCCAGCAGCGTAACCCCTCGGCTAGCGGGAAACCAAGAGACCCAGTACTTC.

Remarks on this clonotype: Relative to the germline gene, one junction end is altered; a read error may explain this. The J gene is TRBJ2-1, the V gene TRBV20-1; maybe TRBD1 (6 bases). The CDR3 loop spans 12 amino acids. From germline, CDR1 is DFQATT and CDR2 SNEGSKA (reference sequence). The CDR3 spells CSAPPGGGVYSF. Here the CDR3 DNA reads TGCAGTGCCCCACCTGGGGGCGGAGTCTACAGCTTC.

This clonotype was observed a handful of times. The rearrangement joins TRBV9 to TRBJ2-2; D ambiguous. Germline CDR1 reads SGDLS; CDR2 reads YYNGEE. V was pared by 0 bases and J by 10 bases, with 10 bases between. This CDR3 comprises 13 residues. CDR3 in amino acids: CASSVDGPEELFF. DNA of the CDR3: TGTGCCAGCAGCGTAGACGGGCCCGAGGAGCTGTTTTTT.

V gene TRBV28 combines with J gene TRBJ2-7, with D possibly matching TRBD1 (6 bases). CDR1 is MDHEN and CDR2 is SYDVKM in the germline V gene. V dropped 3 bases and J dropped 2 bases, with 11 bases sitting between them. This CDR3 is 14 amino acids long. The CDR3 sequence is CASSFGQLAYEQYF. The CDR3 DNA reads as TGTGCCAGCAGTTTCGGACAGTTAGCCTACGAGCAGTACTTC.